This T cell receptor beta chain was profiled in a study of blood T cells in healthy people across ages. Study at large: Per every two T cells, about one barcoded beta molecule was captured by template switching. Study-level results: Diversity was estimated from one million T cells, and these estimates were considered underestimates. Significant beta diversity loss was already apparent by age approximately 36, declining roughly linearly.

V was pared by 3 bases and J by 10 bases, with 7 bases between. The CDR3 is 11 residues long. Germline CDR1 and CDR2: DFQATT and SNEGSKA (reference sequence). About this clonotype: Its cognate antigen is unknown.

The authors ran a second PCR of 7 to 11 cycles using a sample-barcoded 5' primer and a J-beta primer mix. TCRdb recomputed calls from the 5' RACE reads with MiXCR, one row per CDR3 protein. The sample contains hundreds of thousands of distinct CDR3 sequences, roughly 50% of which appear only once. The sequence was collected from an older woman in good health. The chain uses TRBV20-1 and TRBJ1-6; D is unclear. Sequenced: blood. The chain's CDR3 is CSASAGSPLHF. The DNA of the CDR3 is TGCAGTGCTAGCGCAGGATCACCCCTCCACTTT.